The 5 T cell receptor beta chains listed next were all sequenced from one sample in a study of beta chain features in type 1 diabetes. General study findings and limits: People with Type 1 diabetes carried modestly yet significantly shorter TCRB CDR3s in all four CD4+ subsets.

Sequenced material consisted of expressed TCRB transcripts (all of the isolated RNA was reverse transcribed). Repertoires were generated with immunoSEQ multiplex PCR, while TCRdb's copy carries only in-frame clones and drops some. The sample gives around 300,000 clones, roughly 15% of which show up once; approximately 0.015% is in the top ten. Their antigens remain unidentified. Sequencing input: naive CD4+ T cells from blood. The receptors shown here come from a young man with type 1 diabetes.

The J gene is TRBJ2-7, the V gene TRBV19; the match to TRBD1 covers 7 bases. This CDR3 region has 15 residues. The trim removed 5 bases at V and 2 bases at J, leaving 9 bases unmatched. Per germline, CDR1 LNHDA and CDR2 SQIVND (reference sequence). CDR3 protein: CASSAQTGSTYEQYF. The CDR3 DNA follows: TGTGCCAGTAGTGCCCAGACAGGGTCGACCTACGAGCAGTACTTC.

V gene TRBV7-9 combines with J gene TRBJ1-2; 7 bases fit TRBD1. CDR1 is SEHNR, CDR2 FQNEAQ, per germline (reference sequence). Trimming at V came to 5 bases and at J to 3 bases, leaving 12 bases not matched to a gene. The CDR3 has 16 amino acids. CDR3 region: CASSPTGAAGDYGYTF. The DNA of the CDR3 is TGTGCCAGCAGCCCTACAGGGGCTGCAGGGGACTATGGCTACACCTTC.

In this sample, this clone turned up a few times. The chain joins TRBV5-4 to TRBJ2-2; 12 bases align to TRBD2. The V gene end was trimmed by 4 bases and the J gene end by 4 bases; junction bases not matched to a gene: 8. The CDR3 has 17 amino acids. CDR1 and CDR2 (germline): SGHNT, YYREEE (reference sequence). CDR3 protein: CASSRDLAGGRTGELFF. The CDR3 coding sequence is TGTGCCAGCAGCCGCGATCTAGCGGGGGGGCGCACCGGGGAGCTGTTTTTT.

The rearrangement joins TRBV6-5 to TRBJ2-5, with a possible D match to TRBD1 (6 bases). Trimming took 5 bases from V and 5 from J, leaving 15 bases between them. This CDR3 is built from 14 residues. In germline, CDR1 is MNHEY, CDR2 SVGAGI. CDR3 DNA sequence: TGTGCCAGCAGTCCCCCCGGGACACCTGAGACCCAGTACTTC. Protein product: CASSPPGTPETQYF.

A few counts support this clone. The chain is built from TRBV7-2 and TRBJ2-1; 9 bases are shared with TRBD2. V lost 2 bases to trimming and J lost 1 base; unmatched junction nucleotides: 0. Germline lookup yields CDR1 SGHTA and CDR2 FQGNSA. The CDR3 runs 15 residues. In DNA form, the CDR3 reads TGTGCCAGCAGCTTACTAGCGGGGTCCTACAATGAGCAGTTCTTC. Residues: CASSLLAGSYNEQFF.